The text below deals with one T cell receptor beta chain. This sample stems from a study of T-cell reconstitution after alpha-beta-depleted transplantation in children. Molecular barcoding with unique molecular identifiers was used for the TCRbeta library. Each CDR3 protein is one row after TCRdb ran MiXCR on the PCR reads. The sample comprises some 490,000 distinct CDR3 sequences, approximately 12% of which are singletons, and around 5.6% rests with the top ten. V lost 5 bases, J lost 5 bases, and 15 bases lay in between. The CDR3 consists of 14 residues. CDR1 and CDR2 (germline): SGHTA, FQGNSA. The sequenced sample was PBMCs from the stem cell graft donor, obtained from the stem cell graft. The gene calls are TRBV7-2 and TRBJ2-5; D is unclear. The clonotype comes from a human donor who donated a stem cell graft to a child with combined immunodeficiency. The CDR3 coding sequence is TGTGCCAGCAGCCCGACCCTTGGTGGGGAGACCCAGTACTTC. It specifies CASSPTLGGETQYF. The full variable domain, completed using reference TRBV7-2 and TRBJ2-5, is GAGVSQSPSNKVTEKGKDVELRCDPISGHTALYWYRQSLGQGLEFLIYFQGNSAPDKSGLPSDRFSAERTGGSVSTLTIQRTQQEDSAVYLCASSPTLGGETQYFGPGTRLLVL.